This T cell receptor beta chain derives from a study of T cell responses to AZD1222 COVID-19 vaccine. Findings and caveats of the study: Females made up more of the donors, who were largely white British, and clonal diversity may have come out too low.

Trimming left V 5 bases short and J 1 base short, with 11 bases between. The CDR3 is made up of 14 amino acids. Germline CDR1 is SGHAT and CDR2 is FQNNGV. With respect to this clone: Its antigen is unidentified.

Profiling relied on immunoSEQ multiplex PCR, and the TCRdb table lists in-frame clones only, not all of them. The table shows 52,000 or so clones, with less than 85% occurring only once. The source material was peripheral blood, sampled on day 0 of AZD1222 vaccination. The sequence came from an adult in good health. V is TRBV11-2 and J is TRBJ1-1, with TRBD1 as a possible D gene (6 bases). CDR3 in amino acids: CASSRGAANTEAFF. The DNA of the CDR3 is TGTGCCAGCAGCCGGGGGGCGGCGAACACTGAAGCTTTCTTT. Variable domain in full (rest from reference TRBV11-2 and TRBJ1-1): EAGVAQSPRYKIIEKRQSVAFWCNPISGHATLYWYQQILGQGPKLLIQFQNNGVVDDSQLPKDRFSAERLKGVDSTLKIQPAKLEDSAVYLCASSRGAANTEAFFGQGTRLTVV.